A single sample is the source of the 9 T cell receptor beta chains below, sequenced in a study of tumor-infiltrating lymphocytes in primary liver carcinoma. DNA and RNA were both co-extracted from about 20-30 mg of bulk tissue that had not been sorted. A primer matching the constant region was used to make TCR beta cDNA from approximately 0.45 ug of total RNA. Three nested multiplex PCR rounds, a slightly modified ARM-PCR, produced the libraries for TCR beta. TRBV1-TRBV30 forward primers paired with a C-beta reverse primer drove the first two PCR rounds, around 9 cycles each. TCRdb ran MiXCR on the multiplex PCR reads and lists one entry per CDR3 protein. The sample records 100,000 to 150,000 distinct CDR3 sequences, 50% to 80% being singletons. The sequencing sample was made of liver tumor tissue from sampling region 3. Subset defined: tumor region T3, left-lateral pole. The receptors originated from a woman aged 55-75 years with primary liver carcinoma and hepatitis B virus infection.

Details on this clonotype: A much more abundant neighbour one base away suggests this may be a read error. This sequence joins TRBV10-1 and TRBJ2-2, with a tentative D call TRBD2 (6 bases). The CDR3 runs 13 residues. CDR1 is WNHNN, CDR2 SYGVQD, per germline (reference sequence). This chain's CDR3 is CTSSRLVLGELFF. The CDR3 coding sequence is TGCACCAGCAGTCGACTAGTTCTGGGGGAGCTGTTTTTT.

In regard to this clonotype: Its ends do not fully match the called genes, so a read error is possible. The V gene is TRBV29-1, the J gene TRBJ2-1, with 7 bases lining up with TRBD2. Germline-derived CDR1 and CDR2 are SQVTM and ANQGSEA. The CDR3 extends over 13 amino acids. In nucleotides, the CDR3 is TGCAGCGCCCTAGCGGTTGACTACAATGAACAGTTCTTC. Translation: CSALAVDYNEQFF.

This clonotype showed up many times. The genes are TRBV7-9 and TRBJ2-7, with TRBD1 matching over 8 bases. Germline V gives CDR1 SEHNR, CDR2 FQNEAQ (reference sequence). With V trimmed by 5 bases and J by 7 bases, 7 bases remained unmatched. The CDR3 spans 13 residues. The CDR3 reads CASSTRDRKEQYF. For the CDR3, the DNA is TGTGCCAGCAGCACCCGGGACAGGAAGGAGCAGTACTTC.

This clonotype was seen only once. The junction shows a germline mismatch at one end, possibly a read error. This sequence joins TRBV24-1 and TRBJ2-2; D may be TRBD2 (5 bases). Looked up from germline, CDR1 is KGHDR and CDR2 is SFDVKD. The CDR3 extends over 17 amino acids. CDR3 region: CATSSPKTSTEAGELFF. The CDR3 DNA is TGTGCCACCAGTTCTCCTAAGACCTCTACAGAGGCCGGGGAGTTGTTTTTT.

This clonotype is a singleton in its sample. Because it lacks the conserved phenylalanine or tryptophan at the end, this CDR3 is likely a read error. The chain joins TRBV11-2 to TRBJ2-1; D not resolved. CDR3 length: 15 amino acids. Germline loops: CDR1 SGHAT, CDR2 FQNNGV. V lost 8 bases to trimming and J lost 4 bases, with 18 bases between them. The CDR3 DNA follows: TGTGCCAGCGGCCTCCCCCCGGAGCAGTACAATGAGCAGTTCCTC. This codes for CASGLPPEQYNEQFL.

This clonotype appeared many times. The chain links TRBV5-5 to TRBJ1-1; possible D gene TRBD1, 6 bases. Germline values: CDR1 SGHKS, CDR2 YYEKEE (reference sequence). V lost 2 bases, J lost 0 bases, and 14 bases lay in between. This CDR3 contains 16 residues. The CDR3 DNA is TGTGCCAGCAGCTTCCCCCAAACAGGGATGAACACTGAAGCTTTCTTT. Its protein product is CASSFPQTGMNTEAFF.

The chain links TRBV30 to TRBJ1-4; D is undetermined. The germline V and J ends were trimmed by 7 bases and 4 bases, with 22 bases remaining between them. Germline V gene data show CDR1 as GTSNPN and CDR2 as SVGIG (reference sequence). CDR3 length: 16 amino acids. The CDR3 bases are TGTGCCTACCCCCGGCGATTAAGGGCCAGTAATGAAAAACTGTTTTTT. It specifies CAYPRRLRASNEKLFF.

Concerning this clonotype: Germline is not matched at one junction end, which may reflect a read error. V usage is TRBV11-3 and J usage is TRBJ1-1; D is undetermined. The CDR3 consists of 13 residues. Germline loops: CDR1 SGHNT, CDR2 YENEEA. CDR3 region: CASDRPDLPETFF. CDR3 nucleotides: TGTGCCAGCGACCGACCTGACCTGCCTGAAACTTTCTTT.

On this clonotype itself: A read error may explain this, as a much larger clone is one base away. The V and J genes are TRBV19 and TRBJ2-2; possibly TRBD2 for D (6 bases). Germline CDR1 and CDR2: LNHDA and SQIVND (reference sequence). The CDR3 contains 16 residues. The chain's CDR3 is CASQKGRAENTGGLFF. In DNA, the CDR3 is TGTGCCAGTCAGAAAGGTCGGGCCGAGAACACCGGGGGGCTGTTTTTT.